Below are 2 T cell receptor beta chains sequenced from a single sample in a study of Graves' ophthalmopathy and Graves' hyperthyroidism. The authors amplified TCR beta CDR3 regions from RNA transcripts. Second-round multiplex PCR came after first-round RT-PCR with HTBI primers. TCRdb redid the calling of the multiplex PCR reads with MiXCR, one entry per CDR3 protein. The table shows 500,000 to 600,000 distinct CDR3 sequences, with just under 40% occurring only once. Input material: peripheral blood or thyroid tissue (not recorded which). The source is an adult man with Graves' hyperthyroidism.

The chain uses TRBV3-1 and TRBJ1-1, with D unresolved. V was shortened by 4 bases and J by 4 bases, with 16 bases between the two germline ends. The CDR3 is made up of 15 amino acids. Germline CDR1 LGHDT, CDR2 YNNKEL (reference sequence). This chain's CDR3 is CASSRGRRVSTEAFF. DNA of the CDR3: TGTGCCAGCAGCCGAGGACGTAGGGTGTCCACTGAAGCTTTCTTT.

This chain links TRBV19 with TRBJ1-5; 7 bases are a match to TRBD1. This CDR3 has 18 residues. V shed 5 bases and J 3 bases; nucleotides not matched to a gene: 16. Germline V lookup: CDR1 LNHDA, CDR2 SQIVND (reference sequence). The CDR3 bases are TGTGCCAGTAGTGAACAGGGGCAGATGAATGGCTACAATCAGCCCCAGCATTTT. Its protein is CASSEQGQMNGYNQPQHF.